This T cell receptor beta chain stems from a study of blood T cell repertoires in COVID-19. Study details: Samples taken during acute and convalescent COVID-19 were collected in the United States, Italy and Spain. From T cells, B-cell-depleted T cells, or PBMCs came the material, which was cDNA or gDNA.

As handled by the study authors: It was from reference gene primer amplification that nucleated cell counts were estimated. This table comes from immunoSEQ multiplex PCR, and its TCRdb copy is limited to in-frame clones, with some not included. From that table come the V and J calls and clone size; the DNA was used to work out D and trimming. This table holds around 68,000 clones, approximately 83% found once. Seattle cases were enrolled at active infection and followed longitudinally. Trimming pared 5 bases from V and 1 base from J, leaving 10 bases between. The V gene's germline CDR1 is SGHRS and CDR2 YFSETQ. The CDR3 is 13 residues long.

What was sequenced was peripheral blood. This receptor was taken from a man between 35 and 55 years old with COVID-19, enrolled during active disease. This sequence joins TRBV5-1 and TRBJ2-7; D possibly corresponds to TRBD1 (6 bases). The CDR3 bases are TGCGCCAGCAGTTCAGGGGTATCCTACGAGCAGTACTTC. Protein product: CASSSGVSYEQYF. The entire variable domain, with the rest obtained from reference TRBV5-1 and TRBJ2-7, is as follows: KAGVTQTPRYLIKTRGQQVTLSCSPISGHRSVSWYQQTPGQGLQFLFEYFSETQRNKGNFPGRFSGRQFSNSRSEMNVSTLELGDSALYLCASSSGVSYEQYFGPGTRLTVT.